A selection of T cell receptor beta chains follows, all from one sample in a study of immune characterization of retroperitoneal liposarcoma. A single record per CDR3 protein comes from TCRdb applying MiXCR to the PCR reads. The sample has about 12,000 distinct CDR3 sequences, 40% to 50% seen once. Specimen: tumor tissue. The receptors come from a female donor with retroperitoneal liposarcoma. CDR3s include the opening cysteine and the closing phenylalanine or tryptophan. D genes are given only for firm matches. Size values are once, few and many counts, or a class for expanded clones, and some rows have none.

TRBV6-5,-,TRBJ2-7,TRBD2,TGTGCCAGCAGTGAGTGGGCGGGAGGGCGCTACGAGCAGTACTTC,CASSEWAGGRYEQYF
TRBV7-6,few,TRBJ2-1,-,TGTGCTAGCAGCTTATACGGCGGCCAGGGAGAGACCCAGTTCTTC,CASSLYGGQGETQFF
TRBV12-3/TRBV12-4,-,TRBJ1-1,-,TGTGCCAGCAGTTTAAAGGGTACTTCGATGGCTTTCTTT,CASSLKGTSMAFF
TRBV6-5,-,TRBJ2-5,-,TGTGCCAGCAGTTACCTCCGGGCCGTCGAGACCCAGTACTTC,CASSYLRAVETQYF
TRBV6-1,large,TRBJ2-7,-,TGTGCCAGCAAACTCCTTGGACAGAGAGACTACGAGCAGTACTTC,CASKLLGQRDYEQYF
TRBV10-1,-,TRBJ1-1,TRBD1,TGCGCCAGCAGTGAAAACAGGGGAAACACTGAAGCTTTCTTT,CASSENRGNTEAFF
TRBV6-1,-,TRBJ2-4,TRBD2,TGTGCCAGCAGTGAAGCACTCGGGGGGGACATTCAGTACTTC,CASSEALGGDIQYF
TRBV6-1,few,TRBJ2-3,-,TGTGCCAGCAGTAACTGGGCGGATACGCAGTATTTT,CASSNWADTQYF
TRBV28,-,TRBJ1-4,-,TGTGCCAGCAGAGGAGGGGGGCTTTTTGAAAAACTGTTTTTT,CASRGGGLFEKLFF
TRBV6-1,few,TRBJ2-1,-,TGTGCCAGCCGGACGGACACCTACGAGCAGTTCTTC,CASRTDTYEQFF
TRBV12-3/TRBV12-4,few,TRBJ1-3,-,TGTGCCAGCAGTTGGACCCCCCCCTCGTTATTCGGACCTGGAAACACCATATATTTT,CASSWTPPSLFGPGNTIYF
TRBV6-1,medium-sized,TRBJ2-1,TRBD1,TGTGCCAGCAGAAGGACAGGGATTGTGGAGACCCAGTTCTTC,CASRRTGIVETQFF
TRBV14,-,TRBJ2-1,-,TGTGCCAGCAGCCCCGGGGCCCACAATGAGCAGCTCTTC,CASSPGAHNEQLF
TRBV12-3/TRBV12-4,-,TRBJ2-7,TRBD1,TGTGCCAGTGGTGGCAGACAGGGGATTCGCGAGCAGTACTTC,CASGGRQGIREQYF
TRBV7-2,medium-sized,TRBJ1-5,-,TGTGCCAGCAGCTTACAAAGCTGGGGGAGCAATCAGCCCCAGCATTTT,CASSLQSWGSNQPQHF
TRBV6-1,medium-sized,TRBJ2-6,-,-,CASSGGTFGANVLTF
TRBV6-9,-,TRBJ2-7,-,TGTGCCAGCAATCCGGGGAGGTCCTACGAGCAGTACTTC,CASNPGRSYEQYF
TRBV6-6,-,TRBJ2-1,-,TGTGCCAGCAGTTACTCGGTCCTGGGGATTGCTTACAATGAGCAGTTCTTC,CASSYSVLGIAYNEQFF
TRBV14,-,TRBJ2-1,-,TGTGCCAGCAGCCTATTCATCAGCTCCTACAATGAGCAGTTCTTC,CASSLFISSYNEQFF
TRBV12-3/TRBV12-4,few,TRBJ2-3,-,TGTGCCAGCAGTCGATTCCAGGGGTTTGGAGATACGCAGTATTTT,CASSRFQGFGDTQYF
TRBV12-3/TRBV12-4,-,TRBJ2-5,TRBD2,TGTGCCACCCGATTAGCGGGCTTTAACAATGAGCAGTACTTC,CATRLAGFNNEQYF
TRBV6-1,-,TRBJ2-1,TRBD2,TGTGCCAGCAGCCCCACACTAGCGGGAGAAGGTTGTGAGCAGTTCTTC,CASSPTLAGEGCEQFF
TRBV6-6,-,TRBJ2-5,-,TGTGCCAGCAGTTACGCCATATGGGTGGCTAGACGGTACCAAGAGACCCAGTACTTC,CASSYAIWVARRYQETQYF
TRBV12-3/TRBV12-4,many,TRBJ2-5,-,TGTGCCAGCAGTTTATTTGCTGGGGAGACCCAGTACTTC,CASSLFAGETQYF
TRBV27,medium-sized,TRBJ2-7,TRBD2,TGTGCCAGCCTTGAAAAGGCGGGGGCCTACGAGCAGTACTTC,CASLEKAGAYEQYF
TRBV27,-,TRBJ2-1,-,TGTGCCAGCAGTTTATCGAGAGACCGTCTGGGCAATGAGCAGTTCTTC,CASSLSRDRLGNEQFF
TRBV6-8,-,TRBJ1-2,-,TGTGCCAGCACGAGGGACCCCGGGGGCGGCGTTGGCTACACCTTC,CASTRDPGGGVGYTF
TRBV10-2,few,TRBJ2-1,TRBD2,TGCGCCAGCAAGCGAGCGGGGGGGTACAATGAGCAGTTCTTC,CASKRAGGYNEQFF
TRBV6-6,many,TRBJ2-3,-,TGTGCCAGCAGTTACGGAACTCAGGACAGACCCTTCTTCCCGGATACGCAGTATTTT,CASSYGTQDRPFFPDTQYF
TRBV7-2,few,TRBJ1-3,TRBD1,TGTGCCAGCAGCTTACTACAGGGGGCAGCTGGAAACACCATATATTTT,CASSLLQGAAGNTIYF
TRBV6-1,-,TRBJ2-3,-,TGTGCCAGCAGTCTCCGGGACAACACAGATACGCAGTCTTTT,CASSLRDNTDTQSF